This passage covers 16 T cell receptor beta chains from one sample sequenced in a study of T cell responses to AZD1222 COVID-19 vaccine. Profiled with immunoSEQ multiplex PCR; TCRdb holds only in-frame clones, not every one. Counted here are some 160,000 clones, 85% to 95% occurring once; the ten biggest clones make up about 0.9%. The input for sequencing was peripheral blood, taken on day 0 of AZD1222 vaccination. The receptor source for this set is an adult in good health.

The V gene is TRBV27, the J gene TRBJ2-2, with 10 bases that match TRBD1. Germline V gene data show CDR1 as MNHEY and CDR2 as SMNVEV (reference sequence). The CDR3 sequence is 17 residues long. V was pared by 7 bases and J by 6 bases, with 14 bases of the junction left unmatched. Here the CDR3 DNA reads TGTGCCAGCACCATTGACAGGGGGCAAAGAAAGGCCGGGGAGCTGTTTTTT. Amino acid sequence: CASTIDRGQRKAGELFF.

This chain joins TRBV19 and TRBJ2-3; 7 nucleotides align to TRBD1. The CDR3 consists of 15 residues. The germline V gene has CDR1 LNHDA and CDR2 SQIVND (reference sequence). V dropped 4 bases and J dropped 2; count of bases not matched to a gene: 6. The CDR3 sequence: CASSTSQGSTDTQYF. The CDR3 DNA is TGTGCCAGTAGTACCTCACAGGGGTCCACAGATACGCAGTATTTT. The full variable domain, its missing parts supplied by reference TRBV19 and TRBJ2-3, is DGGITQSPKYLFRKEGQNVTLSCEQNLNHDAMYWYRQDPGQGLRLIYYSQIVNDFQKGDIAEGYSVSREKKESFPLTVTSAQKNPTAFYLCASSTSQGSTDTQYFGPGTRLTVL.

CDR3 residues: CASSVGGQGQGNYGYTF. The CDR3 nucleotides read TGTGCCAGCAGCGTAGGGGGACAGGGGCAAGGGAACTATGGCTACACCTTC. J is TRBJ1-2 and V is TRBV9; 10 bases are shared with TRBD1. This CDR3 region has 17 residues. CDR1 and CDR2 from the germline V gene are SGDLS and YYNGEE. Trimming at V came to 0 bases and at J to 2 bases, leaving 7 bases not matched to a gene.

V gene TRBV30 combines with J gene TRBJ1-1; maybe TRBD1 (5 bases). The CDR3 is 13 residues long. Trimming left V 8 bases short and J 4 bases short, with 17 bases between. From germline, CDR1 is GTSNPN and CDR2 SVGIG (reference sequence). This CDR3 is CARDEGQGTEAFF. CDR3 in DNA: TGTGCCCGGGATGAAGGGCAGGGCACTGAAGCTTTCTTT.

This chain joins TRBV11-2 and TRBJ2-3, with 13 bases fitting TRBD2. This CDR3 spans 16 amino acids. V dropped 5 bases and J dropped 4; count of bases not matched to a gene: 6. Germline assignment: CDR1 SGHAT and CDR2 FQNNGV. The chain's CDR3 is CASSPGTSGEADTQYF. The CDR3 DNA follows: TGTGCCAGCAGCCCTGGGACTAGCGGGGAGGCAGATACGCAGTATTTT. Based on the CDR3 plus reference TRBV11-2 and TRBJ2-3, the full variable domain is EAGVAQSPRYKIIEKRQSVAFWCNPISGHATLYWYQQILGQGPKLLIQFQNNGVVDDSQLPKDRFSAERLKGVDSTLKIQPAKLEDSAVYLCASSPGTSGEADTQYFGPGTRLTVL.

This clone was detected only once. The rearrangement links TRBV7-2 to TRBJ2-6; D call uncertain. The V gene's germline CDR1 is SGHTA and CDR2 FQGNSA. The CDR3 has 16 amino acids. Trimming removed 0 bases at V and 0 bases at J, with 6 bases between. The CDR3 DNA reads TGTGCCAGCAGCTTAGCGGGTTACTCTGGGGCCAACGTCCTGACTTTC. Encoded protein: CASSLAGYSGANVLTF.

This CDR3 is CASSLAEGHDYGYTF. CDR3 bases: TGCGCCAGCAGCTTGGCCGAGGGGCATGACTATGGCTACACCTTC. This chain links TRBV5-1 with TRBJ1-2; D might be TRBD1 (5 bases). V shed 0 bases and J shed 3 bases, with 12 bases lying between them. The length of the CDR3 is 15 residues. The germline gives CDR1 SGHRS, CDR2 YFSETQ.

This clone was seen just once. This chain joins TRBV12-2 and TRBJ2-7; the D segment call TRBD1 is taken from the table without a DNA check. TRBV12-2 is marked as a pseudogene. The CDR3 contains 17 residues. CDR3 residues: CASRFHTYRESKCEQYF. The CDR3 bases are TGTGCAAGTCGGTTCCACACCTACAGGGAATCGAAATGCGAGCAGTACTTC.

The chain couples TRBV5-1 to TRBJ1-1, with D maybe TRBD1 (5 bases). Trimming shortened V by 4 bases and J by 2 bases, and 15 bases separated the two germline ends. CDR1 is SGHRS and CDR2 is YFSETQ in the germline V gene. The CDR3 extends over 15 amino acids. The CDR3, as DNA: TGCGCCAGCAGCAGGTCGACAGCCGGAAACACTGAAGCTTTCTTT. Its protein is CASSRSTAGNTEAFF.

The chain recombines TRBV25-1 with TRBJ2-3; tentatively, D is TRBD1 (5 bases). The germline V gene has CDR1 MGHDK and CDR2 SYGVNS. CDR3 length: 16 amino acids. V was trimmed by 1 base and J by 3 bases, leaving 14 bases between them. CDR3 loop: CASSESRGVWTDTQYF. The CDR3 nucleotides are TGTGCCAGCAGTGAATCTAGGGGTGTCTGGACAGATACGCAGTATTTT. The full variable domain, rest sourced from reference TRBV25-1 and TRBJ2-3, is EADIYQTPRYLVIGTGKKITLECSQTMGHDKMYWYQQDPGMELHLIHYSYGVNSTEKGDLSSESTVSRIRTEHFPLTLESARPSHTSQYLCASSESRGVWTDTQYFGPGTRLTVL.

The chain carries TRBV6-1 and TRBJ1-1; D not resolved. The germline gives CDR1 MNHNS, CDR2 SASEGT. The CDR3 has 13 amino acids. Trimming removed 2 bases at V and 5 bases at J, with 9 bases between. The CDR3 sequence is CASSEPGGTEAFF. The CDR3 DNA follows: TGTGCCAGCAGTGAACCCGGCGGGACTGAAGCTTTCTTT.

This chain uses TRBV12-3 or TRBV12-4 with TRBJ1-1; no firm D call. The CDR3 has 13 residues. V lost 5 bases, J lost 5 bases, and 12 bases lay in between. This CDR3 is CASSAMLGTEAFF. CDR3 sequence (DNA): TGTGCCAGCAGTGCCATGCTCGGGACTGAAGCTTTCTTT.

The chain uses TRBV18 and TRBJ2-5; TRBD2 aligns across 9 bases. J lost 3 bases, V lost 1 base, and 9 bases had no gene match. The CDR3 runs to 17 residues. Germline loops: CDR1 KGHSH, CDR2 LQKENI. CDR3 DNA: TGTGCCAGCTCACCACTTGAGGGTAGCGGGGGAGAAGAGACCCAGTACTTC. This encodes CASSPLEGSGGEETQYF.

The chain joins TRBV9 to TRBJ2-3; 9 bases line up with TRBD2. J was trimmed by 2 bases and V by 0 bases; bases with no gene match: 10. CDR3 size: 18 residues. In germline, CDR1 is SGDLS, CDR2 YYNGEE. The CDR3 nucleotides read TGTGCCAGCAGCGTAGCCCCCATGGTAGCGGGGGACACAGATACGCAGTATTTT. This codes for CASSVAPMVAGDTDTQYF. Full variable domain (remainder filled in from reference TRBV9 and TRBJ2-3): DSGVTQTPKHLITATGQRVTLRCSPRSGDLSVYWYQQSLDQGLQFLIQYYNGEERAKGNILERFSAQQFPDLHSELNLSSLELGDSALYFCASSVAPMVAGDTDTQYFGPGTRLTVL.

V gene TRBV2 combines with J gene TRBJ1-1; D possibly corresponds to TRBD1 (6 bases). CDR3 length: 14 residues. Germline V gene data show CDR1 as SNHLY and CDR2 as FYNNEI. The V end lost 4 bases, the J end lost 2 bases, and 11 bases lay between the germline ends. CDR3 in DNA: TGTGCCAGCAGTGTTTGGACAGACAACACTGAAGCTTTCTTT. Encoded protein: CASSVWTDNTEAFF.

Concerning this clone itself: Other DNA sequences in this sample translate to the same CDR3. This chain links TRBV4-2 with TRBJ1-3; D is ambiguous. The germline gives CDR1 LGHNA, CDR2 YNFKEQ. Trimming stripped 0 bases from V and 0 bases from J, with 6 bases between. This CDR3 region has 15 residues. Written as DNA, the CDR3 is TGTGCCAGCAGCCAAGACAGATTCTCTGGAAACACCATATATTTT. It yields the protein CASSQDRFSGNTIYF.